Below, 5 T cell receptor beta chains from the same sample are listed, as sequenced in a study of T-cell reconstitution after alpha-beta-depleted transplantation in children. Researchers prepared the TCRbeta library using unique molecular identifiers, the study reports. Each CDR3 protein gets one entry after TCRdb re-called the PCR reads with MiXCR. The repertoire holds 500,000 to 600,000 distinct CDR3 sequences, about a sixth seen once, with 3% to 3.5% in the top ten. Sequenced here: PBMCs from the stem cell graft donor, sampled from the stem cell graft. These receptors originate from a human donor who donated a stem cell graft to a child with acute lymphoblastic leukemia.

This clonotype was counted ten times or more. The rearrangement uses TRBV12-3 or TRBV12-4 and TRBJ2-5; weak D call: TRBD2 (6 bases). With 7 bases removed from V and 7 bases from J, the gap between germline ends came to 19 bases. The CDR3 is 14 amino acids. CDR3 nucleotide sequence: TGTGCCAGCAAAGAGTCCGGGGACTCTGGGACCCAGTACTTC. As protein: CASKESGDSGTQYF.

This clonotype has a handful of counts. The chain combines TRBV16 with TRBJ1-1; the D gene is possibly TRBD1 (5 bases). This CDR3 region has 14 residues. Germline V CDR1 and CDR2: KGHSY, FQNENV. Trimming took off 4 bases at V and 1 base at J, with 10 bases between the two ends. The CDR3 loop reads CASSPVGGNTEAFF. The CDR3 DNA sequence: TGTGCCAGCAGCCCCGTGGGGGGGAACACTGAAGCTTTCTTT. Full variable domain (missing parts from reference TRBV16 and TRBJ1-1): GEEVAQTPKHLVRGEGQKAKLYCAPIKGHSYVFWYQQVLKNEFKFLISFQNENVFDETGMPKERFSAKCLPNSPCSLEIQATKLEDSAVYFCASSPVGGNTEAFFGQGTRLTVV.

The chain recombines TRBV27 with TRBJ2-1, with 7 bases identical to TRBD2. Germline values: CDR1 MNHEY, CDR2 SMNVEV (reference sequence). The CDR3 runs 13 residues. J gave up 6 bases and V 4 bases, and 3 bases lay outside the gene matches. The CDR3 protein is CASSWASGNEQFF. Here the CDR3 DNA reads TGTGCCAGCAGTTGGGCTAGCGGCAATGAGCAGTTCTTC.

There are a few counts of this clonotype. The genes are TRBV4-1 and TRBJ2-1, with no clear D. The V end lost 9 bases, the J end lost 0 bases, and 18 bases lay between the germline ends. CDR3 length: 16 amino acids. Germline CDR1 reads MGHRA; CDR2 reads YSYEKL. The CDR3 coding sequence is TGCGCCAGTAACGCGCCCTTCGGCAGCTCCTACAATGAGCAGTTCTTC. Translation: CASNAPFGSSYNEQFF.

This clonotype was seen a handful of times. The chain combines TRBV5-1 with TRBJ1-1, with 8 bases matching TRBD1. The CDR3 has 15 amino acids. V shed 0 bases and J 2 bases; nucleotides not matched to a gene: 3. Germline-derived CDR1 and CDR2 are SGHRS and YFSETQ. The CDR3 region is CASSLVSGGNTEAFF. In DNA, the CDR3 is TGCGCCAGCAGCTTGGTTTCAGGGGGCAACACTGAAGCTTTCTTT.